This is a list of T cell receptor beta chains from one sample in a study of blood T cell repertoires in COVID-19. Clones were sequenced by immunoSEQ multiplex PCR, and TCRdb holds only the in-frame ones, with some missing. Of more than 150,000 clones listed, 86% are singletons. Input material: peripheral blood. These receptors were taken from a man in his fifties or sixties with active or convalescent COVID-19. The CDR3 runs from the conserved cysteine through the conserved F or W. The D gene is left open where the match is weak. A clone size is listed for some rows: how often the clone was seen (once, few, many), or a class if it is expanded.

v_call	j_call	d_call	clone_size	cdr3_nt	cdr3_aa
TRBV5-4	TRBJ2-2	TRBD2	-	TGTGCCAGCAGCCACCCCTTCCAGCGGGGGAAAACCGGGGAGCTGTTTTTT	CASSHPFQRGKTGELFF
TRBV7-3	TRBJ1-6	-	-	TGTGCCAGCAGCCCGGGGGTAAATTCACCCCTCCACTTT	CASSPGVNSPLHF
TRBV2	TRBJ2-7	-	-	TGTGCCAGCAGGGCCTCCTACGAGCAGTACTTC	CASRASYEQYF
TRBV2	TRBJ1-1	-	-	TGTGCCAGCAGTGTTACCCCCGGGACTGAAGCTTTCTTT	CASSVTPGTEAFF
TRBV7-9	TRBJ2-4	TRBD1	-	TGTGCCAGCAGCCCCGCCGGACAGGGGGTCAAAAACATTCAGTACTTC	CASSPAGQGVKNIQYF
TRBV27	TRBJ2-7	TRBD2	-	TGTGCCAGCAGTTTATTGGGTGGCGGGAGTTTCTACGAGCAGTACTTC	CASSLLGGGSFYEQYF
TRBV11-2	TRBJ2-5	TRBD2	-	TGTGCCAGCAGTTCCGGGCGGGGGGGCCAAGAGACCCAGTACTTC	CASSSGRGGQETQYF
TRBV7-2	TRBJ1-1	-	-	TGTGCCAGCAGCTTAGCGATTGGGGCATTGCTCTCGTCCACTGAAGCTTTCTTT	CASSLAIGALLSSTEAFF
TRBV6-2/TRBV6-3	TRBJ2-7	TRBD2	-	TGTGCCAGCAGCTTGACCGGGACTAGCGGTTTGCAGTACTTC	CASSLTGTSGLQYF
TRBV6-5	TRBJ1-2	-	-	TGTGCCAGCAGGCCTGGCGGGTCTAACTATGGCTACACCTTC	CASRPGGSNYGYTF
TRBV3-1/TRBV3-2	TRBJ2-4	TRBD1	-	TGTGCCAGCAGCCAAAGGCGGGACAGGGTAAGAGGGAACATTCAGTACTTC	CASSQRRDRVRGNIQYF
TRBV9	TRBJ2-3	-	-	TGTGCCAGCAGCGTAGCTCGCGCGGTCGGCACAGATACGCAGTATTTT	CASSVARAVGTDTQYF
TRBV7-8	TRBJ2-2	TRBD2	-	TGTGCCAGCAGCTACCCCGGGGGGAGCACCGGGGAGCTGTTTTTT	CASSYPGGSTGELFF
TRBV18	TRBJ2-1	-	-	TGTGCCAGCTCACCCGCACTAGCAGTTGATGAGCAGTTCTTC	CASSPALAVDEQFF
TRBV6-5	TRBJ1-2	TRBD1	-	TGTGCCAGCAGTTCCGGACAGGGGGAATACTATGGCTACACCTTC	CASSSGQGEYYGYTF
TRBV11-3	TRBJ1-1	-	-	TGTGCCAGCAGCCATACCCCAGGGGATGAAGCTTTCTTT	CASSHTPGDEAFF
TRBV9	TRBJ2-3	TRBD2	-	TGTGCCAGCAGCGTAGGATTAACTAGCGGGGGGGCAAATACGCAGTATTTT	CASSVGLTSGGANTQYF
TRBV7-9	TRBJ2-7	TRBD1	once	TGTGCCAGCAGCTTTGGGGACAGTTTCTACGAGCAGTACTTC	CASSFGDSFYEQYF
TRBV6-5	TRBJ2-3	TRBD2	-	TGTGCAACTAGCGGGAGGGCCGGTTCGTCAGATACGCAGTATTTT	CATSGRAGSSDTQYF
TRBV4-1	TRBJ1-1	-	few	TGCGCCAGCAGCCAACCCAACTCTGAAGCTTTCTTT	CASSQPNSEAFF
TRBV2	TRBJ1-6	-	-	TGTGCCAGCAGCCGGGGGGGGTTCTCACCCCTCCACTTT	CASSRGGFSPLHF
TRBV29-1	TRBJ1-1	TRBD1	-	TGCAGCGTTGGGGACAGTGGGGCTTTCTTT	CSVGDSGAFF
TRBV7-7	TRBJ2-1	-	-	TGTGCTAGCAGCTTGGTCCAGGCCCATGAGCAGTTCTTC	CASSLVQAHEQFF